This TCR beta chain came from a study of human T cells and chemical hapten exposure. As for the study in general: The patients were mostly female; they had alopecia areata, totalis or universalis.

The time point here: patch test 1, 2 weeks after DPC sensitization. Sample treatment: therapeutic diphenylcyclopropenone sensitization with weekly scalp DPC. Blood was collected ahead of every patch test applied. This clonotype was observed a handful of times. Its matching antigen is unknown. The study, taken as a whole, reports: All donors were alopecia patients, so their immunity may differ from that of healthy people.

CDR3 length: 13 residues. V shed 8 bases and J shed 0 bases, with 10 bases lying between them. The library labeled individual cDNA molecules by adding unique molecular identifiers to them. TCRdb re-called the RACE reads with MiXCR, one entry per CDR3 protein. The repertoire holds fewer than 60,000 distinct CDR3 sequences, with around a tenth as singletons. The clonotype was recovered from a woman aged 50 to 60 with alopecia areata. Some clones in this sample may be carry-over from other donors' samples. The J gene is TRBJ1-1, the V gene TRBV12-3 or TRBV12-4; D is perhaps TRBD1 (5 bases). The sample was whole blood, taken in connection with sensitization to the hapten diphenylcyclopropenone (DPC). The DNA for the CDR3 is TGTGCCAGCGGCCTACAGGTGAACACTGAAGCTTTCTTT. This sequence encodes CASGLQVNTEAFF.